Listed here is a single TCR beta chain. Its antigen is unidentified. Stated time point: cycle 4 day 1 (C4D1), after 6 weeks of nivolumab. Relapse was seen in all patients after autologous stem cell transplantation, and brentuximab vedotin exposure was variable. Out of thawed PBMCs, magnetic negative selection purified CD4+ T cells. This specimen comes from a study of PD-1 blockade in classical Hodgkin lymphoma. General study findings and limits: Patients who responded completely had about the same baseline diversity as newly diagnosed patients.

The assay was immunoSEQ multiplex PCR, and TCRdb's table has in-frame clones only and misses some. The sample records roughly 30,000 clones, about 88% being singletons. The CDR3 extends over 11 amino acids. Trimming left V 4 bases short and J 8 bases short, with 9 bases between. The V gene's germline CDR1 is GTSNPN and CDR2 SVGIG (reference sequence). The input for sequencing was CD4+ T cells from blood, taken before the fourth cycle of nivolumab. This clonotype was obtained from a human donor with classical Hodgkin lymphoma. The chain couples TRBV30 to TRBJ2-1; no clear D. This CDR3 reads CAWTQAHEQFF. In nucleotides, the CDR3 is TGTGCCTGGACCCAAGCCCATGAGCAGTTCTTC.